The TCR beta chain under discussion was sequenced for a study of blood T cell repertoires in COVID-19. Authors' methods: Amplification from reference gene primers served as the basis for estimated nucleated cell counts. Repertoires were generated with immunoSEQ multiplex PCR, while TCRdb's copy carries only in-frame clones and drops some. The V and J calls and clone size are taken from that table; D and trimming were inferred from the DNA. Of roughly 250,000 clones in the sample, 87% are singletons; the top ten hold just over 2.5%. The CDR3 extends over 11 amino acids. Germline V gene data show CDR1 as DFQATT and CDR2 as SNEGSKA (reference sequence). Trimming removed 1 base from V and 5 bases from J, with 5 bases in between.

The genes are TRBV20-1 and TRBJ1-1, with no clear D. The TCR was taken from a woman aged 30 to 39 with acute COVID-19. Source material: PBMCs or T cells enriched from blood (not recorded which). The CDR3 DNA reads as TGCAGTGCTAGAGCCGAGACTGAAGCTTTCTTT. Its protein product is CSARAETEAFF.